The 7 T cell receptor beta chains reported below all come from one sample, sequenced in a study of T cells in Graves' hyperthyroidism and ophthalmopathy. Regions amplified from RNA transcripts were the TCR beta CDR3 regions. The HTBI primer set was used in a first-round RT-PCR of the TCR CDR3. MiXCR, run by TCRdb on the multiplex PCR reads, gives a single entry per CDR3 protein. The sample contains around 400,000 distinct CDR3 sequences, around 14% of which appear only once. Sample: blood. The receptors come from a woman aged 18 to 35 with Graves' hyperthyroidism.

This clonotype was seen ten or more times. The V call is TRBV30, the J call TRBJ2-7; TRBD1 might be the D (6 bases). There are 13 residues in the CDR3. CDR1 GTSNPN and CDR2 SVGIG come from the germline V gene (reference sequence). Trimming cost V 8 bases and J 2 bases, with 16 bases left between them. Written as DNA, the CDR3 is TGTGCCGCTCACAGGGCACTGACCTACGAGCAGTACTTC. As protein: CAAHRALTYEQYF.

The V and J genes are TRBV7-3 and TRBJ2-5, with a tentative D call TRBD2 (6 bases). CDR3 length: 15 residues. The ends were cut back, 1 base at V and 0 bases at J, with 9 bases in the middle. Germline assignment: CDR1 SGHTA and CDR2 FQGTGA. The CDR3 region has the DNA TGTGCCAGCAGCTTAATGCCTAGCGACCAAGAGACCCAGTACTTC. Translated: CASSLMPSDQETQYF.

This sequence joins TRBV13 and TRBJ2-7; no clear D gene. CDR1 is PRHDT and CDR2 is FYEKMQ in the germline V gene (reference sequence). V shed 5 bases and J shed 7 bases, with 15 bases lying between them. The length of the CDR3 is 13 residues. CDR3 coding DNA: TGTGCCAGCAGCCTATGGACGGTAGAGGAGCAGTACTTC. Translation: CASSLWTVEEQYF.

This clonotype was seen a handful of times. One end of the junction does not line up with germline, which may come from a read error. This sequence joins TRBV18 and TRBJ2-5; the match to TRBD2 covers 8 bases. The germline gives CDR1 KGHSH, CDR2 LQKENI. CDR3 length equals 13 residues. The CDR3, as DNA: TGTGCCAGCACAACGGGGGCGGGGGGCGCACTCCACTTC. It codes for CASTTGAGGALHF.

In this sample, this clonotype turned up many times. This sequence joins TRBV20-1 and TRBJ2-6; 9 nucleotides align to TRBD2. With V trimmed by 0 bases and J by 1 base, 7 bases remained unmatched. The CDR3 extends over 18 amino acids. Germline V gene lookup returns CDR1 DFQATT and CDR2 SNEGSKA (reference sequence). CDR3 DNA sequence: TGCAGTGCTAGAGATATCCTAGCGGGAATTTCTGGGGCCAACGTCCTGACTTTC. Its protein product is CSARDILAGISGANVLTF.

This clonotype appeared a few times. V usage is TRBV20-1 and J usage is TRBJ1-2, with a weak D call TRBD1 (5 bases). The length of the CDR3 is 13 residues. CDR1 is DFQATT and CDR2 is SNEGSKA in the germline V gene (reference sequence). CDR3 protein: CTTPQDSHYGYTF. Here the CDR3 DNA reads TGCACCACCCCCCAAGACAGCCACTATGGCTACACCTTC.

This clonotype was seen a handful of times. The V call is TRBV6-2 or TRBV6-3, the J call TRBJ2-3, with 7 bases fitting TRBD1. The length of the CDR3 is 11 residues. Germline V CDR1 and CDR2: MNHEY, SVGEGT. V lost 8 bases and J lost 10; bases outside the gene matches: 6. The CDR3 DNA reads as TGTGCCAGCGGGGACAGTGGGTCGCAGTATTTT. As protein: CASGDSGSQYF.